This is a list of T cell receptor beta chains from one sample in a study of spatial heterogeneity in lung cancer. TCRdb processed the 5' RACE reads anew with MiXCR; each CDR3 protein has one entry. Here the sample spans roughly 120,000 distinct CDR3 sequences, 12% being singletons. The sequencing here drew on PBMCs, taken at follow-up. These receptors were taken from a male donor with early-stage non-small cell lung cancer. Both conserved end residues are part of each CDR3. The D gene is left open where the match is weak. Rows may omit the clone size; those that give it use once, few, many or a size class.

CDR3 | DNA | J | length | V | D | size
CASSEARSTEAFF | TGTGCCAGCAGTGAAGCTAGGAGTACTGAAGCTTTCTTT | TRBJ1-1 | 13 | TRBV6-1 | NA | NA
CATSDVQGTGNQPQHF | TGTGCCACCAGTGATGTACAGGGGACGGGCAATCAGCCCCAGCATTTT | TRBJ1-5 | 16 | TRBV24-1 | TRBD1 | many
CASSLDLYNYGYTF | TGTGCCAGCAGCTTAGATCTTTATAACTATGGCTACACCTTC | TRBJ1-2 | 14 | TRBV7-8 | NA | few
CASSLYYEQYF | TGTGCCAGCAGTTTATACTACGAGCAGTACTTC | TRBJ2-7 | 11 | TRBV28 | NA | NA
CASTPAGRGGSTDTQYF | TGTGCCAGCACTCCGGCGGGTCGGGGGGGTAGCACAGATACGCAGTATTTT | TRBJ2-3 | 17 | TRBV28 | TRBD2 | NA
CASSHDRVYAGELFF | TGTGCCAGCAGCCACGACAGGGTGTACGCCGGGGAGCTGTTTTTT | TRBJ2-2 | 15 | TRBV7-9 | TRBD1 | many
CASSRTSGGSNEQFF | TGTGCCAGCAGCCGTACTAGCGGGGGAAGTAATGAGCAGTTCTTC | TRBJ2-1 | 15 | TRBV7-2 | TRBD2 | few
CASRRDPRDQPQHF | TGTGCCAGCAGAAGAGACCCCAGGGATCAGCCCCAGCATTTT | TRBJ1-5 | 14 | TRBV6-1 | NA | NA
CSARPAGSTDTQYF | TGCAGTGCTAGACCGGCGGGGAGCACAGATACGCAGTATTTT | TRBJ2-3 | 14 | TRBV20-1 | NA | few
CAISESSMGYTF | TGTGCCATCAGTGAGTCTTCTATGGGCTACACCTTC | TRBJ1-2 | 12 | TRBV10-3 | NA | many
CASSLTGLTEAFF | TGTGCCAGCAGCCTGACAGGGCTCACTGAAGCTTTCTTT | TRBJ1-1 | 13 | TRBV3-1 | TRBD1 | NA
CASSILNRDRNYGYTF | TGTGCCAGTAGTATTTTGAACCGGGACAGGAACTATGGCTACACCTTC | TRBJ1-2 | 16 | TRBV19 | TRBD1 | NA
CASSSTGGGGNQPQHF | TGTGCCAGCAGCTCGACAGGGGGCGGAGGCAATCAGCCCCAGCATTTT | TRBJ1-5 | 16 | TRBV7-2 | TRBD1 | few
CASSLGQGATYEQYF | TGTGCCAGCAGCTTAGGACAGGGGGCAACCTACGAGCAGTACTTC | TRBJ2-7 | 15 | TRBV5-5 | TRBD1 | NA
CASSDPSGGTQETQYF | TGTGCCAGCAGCGATCCTAGCGGGGGTACGCAAGAGACCCAGTACTTC | TRBJ2-5 | 16 | TRBV9 | TRBD2 | few
CASSYSAITTYEQYF | TGTGCCAGCAGTTACTCGGCCATCACTACCTACGAGCAGTACTTC | TRBJ2-7 | 15 | TRBV6-6 | NA | NA
CASSLNFWRRGSADTQYF | TGTGCCAGCAGCTTAAATTTCTGGCGGCGGGGGAGTGCAGATACGCAGTATTTT | TRBJ2-3 | 18 | TRBV7-6 | TRBD2 | NA
CSARGGTADSPLHF | TGCAGTGCTAGAGGAGGGACAGCAGATTCACCCCTCCACTTT | TRBJ1-6 | 14 | TRBV20-1 | TRBD1 | many
CASSSGGLTGELFF | TGTGCCAGCAGCTCAGGAGGGTTAACCGGGGAGCTGTTTTTT | TRBJ2-2 | 14 | TRBV9 | NA | NA
CASSEGGRPKNIQYF | TGTGCCAGCAGTGAAGGGGGCAGGCCCAAAAACATTCAGTACTTC | TRBJ2-4 | 15 | TRBV6-1 | NA | NA
CASSLVRQGRTPLHF | TGTGCCAGCAGTTTAGTTAGACAGGGGCGCACACCCCTCCACTTT | TRBJ1-6 | 15 | TRBV27 | TRBD1 | few
CASSLGENRGPYNEQFF | TGTGCCAGCAGCTTAGGGGAAAACAGGGGCCCCTACAATGAGCAGTTCTTC | TRBJ2-1 | 17 | TRBV11-2 | TRBD1 | many
CSVFQVNTGELFF | TGCAGCGTATTCCAGGTGAACACCGGGGAGCTGTTTTTT | TRBJ2-2 | 13 | TRBV29-1 | NA | many
CASSFGLAGGGQFF | TGTGCCAGCAGCTTTGGCCTAGCGGGGGGAGGGCAGTTCTTC | TRBJ2-1 | 14 | TRBV5-4 | TRBD2 | few
CASSPVEGYTGELFF | TGCGCCAGCAGCCCCGTGGAGGGTTACACCGGGGAGCTGTTTTTT | TRBJ2-2 | 15 | TRBV4-3 | NA | NA
CVSSPDRGLGGELFF | TGTGTCAGCAGTCCCGACAGGGGGCTTGGCGGGGAGCTGTTTTTT | TRBJ2-2 | 15 | TRBV12-3/TRBV12-4 | TRBD1 | few
CASSLQGRYGYEQYF | TGTGCCAGCAGTTTACAGGGACGGTACGGGTACGAGCAGTACTTC | TRBJ2-7 | 15 | TRBV27 | NA | NA
CASSEYERGTQYF | TGTGCCAGCAGTGAATATGAACGGGGCACACAGTATTTT | TRBJ2-3 | 13 | TRBV25-1 | NA | NA
CASSWDGLNTEAFF | TGCGCCAGCAGCTGGGACGGTCTGAACACTGAAGCTTTCTTT | TRBJ1-1 | 14 | TRBV5-1 | NA | few
CATKTRRVNSYEQYF | TGTGCCACTAAGACCCGGAGGGTTAACTCCTACGAGCAGTACTTC | TRBJ2-7 | 15 | TRBV6-6 | NA | NA
CASSQISGDHQETQYF | TGTGCCAGCAGCCAGATTAGCGGGGACCACCAAGAGACCCAGTACTTC | TRBJ2-5 | 16 | TRBV4-2 | TRBD2 | NA
CASLPPGGAYNEQFF | TGTGCCAGCCTCCCTCCGGGGGGGGCCTACAATGAGCAGTTCTTC | TRBJ2-1 | 15 | TRBV7-9 | TRBD2 | few
CASSLWGRVLSYEQYF | TGTGCCAGCAGTTTATGGGGCAGGGTCCTCTCCTACGAGCAGTACTTC | TRBJ2-7 | 16 | TRBV28 | NA | NA
CASSYRPDKVSF | TGTGCCAGCAGTTACCGGCCGGACAAAGTTTCTTTC | TRBJ2-7 | 12 | TRBV28 | NA | few
CASSSPSYEQYF | TGCGCCAGCAGCTCACCCTCCTACGAGCAGTACTTC | TRBJ2-7 | 12 | TRBV5-1 | NA | few
CASSPQGADYTF | TGTGCCAGCAGTCCCCAGGGGGCCGACTACACCTTC | TRBJ1-2 | 12 | TRBV6-5 | TRBD1 | NA
CAALMAGALYGGYTF | TGTGCCGCGTTGATGGCAGGGGCGCTATACGGTGGCTACACCTTC | TRBJ1-2 | 15 | TRBV28 | NA | many
CAISPGASADTQYF | TGTGCCATCAGTCCCGGGGCTAGCGCAGATACGCAGTATTTT | TRBJ2-3 | 14 | TRBV10-3 | NA | many
CASSKGTGPFYEQYF | TGTGCCAGCAGCAAAGGGACAGGGCCCTTCTACGAGCAGTACTTC | TRBJ2-7 | 15 | TRBV11-2 | TRBD1 | many
CASREQGYQPQHF | TGTGCCAGTAGGGAGCAGGGGTATCAGCCCCAGCATTTT | TRBJ1-5 | 13 | TRBV19 | NA | many
CSARGPTGGGEKLFF | TGCAGTGCTAGAGGACCGACAGGGGGCGGTGAAAAACTGTTTTTT | TRBJ1-4 | 15 | TRBV20-1 | TRBD1 | few